In its sample, the clone carrying this TCR beta chain was seen many times. Regarding time point: patch test 2, 6 weeks after DPC sensitization. Treatment here: therapeutic diphenylcyclopropenone sensitization with weekly scalp DPC. TCRdb recomputed calls from the RACE reads with MiXCR, one row per CDR3 protein. The sample carries more than 110,000 distinct CDR3 sequences, 12% recorded once. The data derive from a study of human T cells and chemical hapten exposure. V lost 5 bases, J lost 1 base, and 6 bases stayed unmatched. Germline V gene data show CDR1 as DFQATT and CDR2 as SNEGSKA (reference sequence). There are 14 residues in the CDR3.

The source material was whole blood, sampled in connection with sensitization to the hapten diphenylcyclopropenone (DPC). The V and J genes are TRBV20-1 and TRBJ1-1; 8 positions match TRBD1. The origin of this receptor is a woman aged 45-59 years with alopecia areata. Some clones in this sample may be carry-over from other donors' samples. In nucleotides, the CDR3 is TGCAGTGCTGCTGCCAGGGGGCGGAACACTGAAGCTTTCTTT. This encodes CSAAARGRNTEAFF.